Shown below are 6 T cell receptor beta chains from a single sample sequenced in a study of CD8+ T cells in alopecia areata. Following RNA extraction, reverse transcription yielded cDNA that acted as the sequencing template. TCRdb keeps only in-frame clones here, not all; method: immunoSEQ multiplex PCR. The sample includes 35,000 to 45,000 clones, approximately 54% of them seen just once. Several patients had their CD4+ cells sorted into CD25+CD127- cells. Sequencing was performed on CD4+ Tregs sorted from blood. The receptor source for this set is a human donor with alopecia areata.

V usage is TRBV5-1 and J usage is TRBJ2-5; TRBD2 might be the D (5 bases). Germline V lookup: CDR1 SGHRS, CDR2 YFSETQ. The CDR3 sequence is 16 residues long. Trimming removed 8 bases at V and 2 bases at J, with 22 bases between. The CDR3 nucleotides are TGCGCCAGTCAAGCTTTCCCCACGGGAACACAAGAGACCCAGTACTTC. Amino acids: CASQAFPTGTQETQYF.

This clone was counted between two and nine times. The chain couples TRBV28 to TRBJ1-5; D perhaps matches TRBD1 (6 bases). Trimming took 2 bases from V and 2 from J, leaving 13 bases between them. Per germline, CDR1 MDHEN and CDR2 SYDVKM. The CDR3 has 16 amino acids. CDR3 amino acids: CASSLRGSVGNQPQHF. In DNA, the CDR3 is TGTGCCAGCAGTTTAAGGGGGAGTGTAGGCAATCAGCCCCAGCATTTT. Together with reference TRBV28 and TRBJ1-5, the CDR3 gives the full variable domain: DVKVTQSSRYLVKRTGEKVFLECVQDMDHENMFWYRQDPGLGLRLIYFSYDVKMKEKGDIPEGYSVSREKKERFSLILESASTNQTSMYLCASSLRGSVGNQPQHFGDGTRLSIL.

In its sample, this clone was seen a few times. The CDR3 spells CASSVRGGGYGYTF. As DNA, the CDR3 is TGTGCCAGCAGTGTGCGGGGCGGCGGCTATGGCTACACCTTC. The genes are TRBV2 and TRBJ1-2; possible D gene TRBD1, 5 bases. Trimming shortened V by 4 bases and J by 4 bases, and 13 bases separated the two germline ends. Germline values: CDR1 SNHLY, CDR2 FYNNEI. The CDR3 loop spans 14 amino acids.

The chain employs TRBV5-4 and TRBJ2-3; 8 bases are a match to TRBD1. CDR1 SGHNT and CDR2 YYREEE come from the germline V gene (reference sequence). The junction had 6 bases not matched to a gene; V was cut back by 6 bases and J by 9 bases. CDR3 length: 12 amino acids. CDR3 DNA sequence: TGTGCCAGCAACGTGCAGGGGGCAACGCAGTATTTT. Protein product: CASNVQGATQYF.

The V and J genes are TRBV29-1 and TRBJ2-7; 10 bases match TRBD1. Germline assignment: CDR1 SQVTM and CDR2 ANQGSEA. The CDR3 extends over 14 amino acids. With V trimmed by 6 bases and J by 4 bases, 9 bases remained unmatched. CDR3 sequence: CSVVTRDRGYEQYF. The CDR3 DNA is TGCAGCGTCGTTACCCGGGACAGGGGTTACGAGCAGTACTTC.

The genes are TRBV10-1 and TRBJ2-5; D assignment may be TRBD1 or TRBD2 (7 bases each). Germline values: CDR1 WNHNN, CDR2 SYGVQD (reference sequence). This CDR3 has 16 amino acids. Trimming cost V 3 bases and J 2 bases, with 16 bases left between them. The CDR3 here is CASSEGQGEGQETQYF. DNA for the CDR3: TGCGCCAGCAGTGAAGGGCAGGGGGAGGGTCAAGAGACCCAGTACTTC.